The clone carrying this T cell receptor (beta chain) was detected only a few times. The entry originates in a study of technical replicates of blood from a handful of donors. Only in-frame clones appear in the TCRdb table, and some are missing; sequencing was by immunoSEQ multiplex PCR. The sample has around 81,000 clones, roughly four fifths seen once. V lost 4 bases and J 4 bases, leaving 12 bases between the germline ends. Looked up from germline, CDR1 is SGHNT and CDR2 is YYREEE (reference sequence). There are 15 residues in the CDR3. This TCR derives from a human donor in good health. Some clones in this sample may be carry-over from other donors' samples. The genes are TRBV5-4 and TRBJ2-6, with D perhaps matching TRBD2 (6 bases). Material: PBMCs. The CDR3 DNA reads TGTGCCAGCAGCCTAGGGAGGTTGGGGGCCAACGTCCTGACTTTC. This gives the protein CASSLGRLGANVLTF.